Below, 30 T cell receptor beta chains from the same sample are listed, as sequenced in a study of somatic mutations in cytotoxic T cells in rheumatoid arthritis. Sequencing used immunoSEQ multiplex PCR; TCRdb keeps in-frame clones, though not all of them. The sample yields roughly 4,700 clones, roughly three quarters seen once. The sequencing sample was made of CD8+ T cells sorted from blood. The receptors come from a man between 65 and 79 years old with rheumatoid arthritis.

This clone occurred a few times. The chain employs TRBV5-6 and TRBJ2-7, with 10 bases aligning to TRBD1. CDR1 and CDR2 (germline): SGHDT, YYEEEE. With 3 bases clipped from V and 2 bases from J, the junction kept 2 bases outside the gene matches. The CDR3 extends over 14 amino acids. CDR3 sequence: CASSSGTGAYEQYF. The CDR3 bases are TGTGCCAGCAGCTCCGGGACAGGGGCCTACGAGCAGTACTTC.

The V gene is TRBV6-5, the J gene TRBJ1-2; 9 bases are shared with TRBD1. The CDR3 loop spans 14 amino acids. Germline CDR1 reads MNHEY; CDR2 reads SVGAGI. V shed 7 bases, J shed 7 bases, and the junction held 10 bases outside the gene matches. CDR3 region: CASTQGARRFGYTF. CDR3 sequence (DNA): TGTGCCAGCACACAGGGGGCGCGACGATTTGGCTACACCTTC.

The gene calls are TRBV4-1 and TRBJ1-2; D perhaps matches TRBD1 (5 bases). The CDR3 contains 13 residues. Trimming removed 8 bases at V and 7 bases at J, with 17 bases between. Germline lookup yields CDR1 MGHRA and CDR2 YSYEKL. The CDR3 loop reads CASSISYGGGYTF. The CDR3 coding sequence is TGCGCCAGCTCCATTAGCTACGGGGGTGGCTACACCTTC.

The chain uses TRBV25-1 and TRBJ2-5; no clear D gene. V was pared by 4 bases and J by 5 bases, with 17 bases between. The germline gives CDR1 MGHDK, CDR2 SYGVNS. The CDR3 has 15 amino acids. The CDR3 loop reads CASSAFKVIRETQYF. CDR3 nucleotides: TGTGCCAGCAGTGCCTTTAAGGTGATCAGGGAGACCCAGTACTTC.

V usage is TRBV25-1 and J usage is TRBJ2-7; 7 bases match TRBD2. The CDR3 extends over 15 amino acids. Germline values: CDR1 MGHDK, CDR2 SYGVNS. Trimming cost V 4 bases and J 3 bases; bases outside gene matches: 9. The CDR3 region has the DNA TGTGCCAGCAGTGGAGCGGGACTGGCCCTCTACGAGCAGTACTTC. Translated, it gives CASSGAGLALYEQYF.

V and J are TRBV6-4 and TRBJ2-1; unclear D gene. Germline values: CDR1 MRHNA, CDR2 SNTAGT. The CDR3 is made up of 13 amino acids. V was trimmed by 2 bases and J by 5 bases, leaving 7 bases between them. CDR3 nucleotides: TGTGCCAGCAGTGACAAGGAGCACAATGAGCAGTTCTTC. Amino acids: CASSDKEHNEQFF.

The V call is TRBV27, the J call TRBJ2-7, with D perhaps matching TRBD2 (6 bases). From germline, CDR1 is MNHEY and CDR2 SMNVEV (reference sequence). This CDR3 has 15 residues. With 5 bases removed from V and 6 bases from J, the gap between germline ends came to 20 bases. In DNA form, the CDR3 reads TGTGCCAGCAGTCCCAAAATGGAGGGTGGGGTCGAGCAGTACTTC. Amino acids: CASSPKMEGGVEQYF.

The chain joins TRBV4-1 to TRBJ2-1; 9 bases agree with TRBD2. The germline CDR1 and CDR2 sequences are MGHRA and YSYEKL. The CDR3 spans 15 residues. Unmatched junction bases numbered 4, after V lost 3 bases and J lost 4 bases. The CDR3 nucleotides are TGCGCCAGCAGCCAGGCGGGAGGGGGGTACAATGAGCAGTTCTTC. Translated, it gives CASSQAGGGYNEQFF.

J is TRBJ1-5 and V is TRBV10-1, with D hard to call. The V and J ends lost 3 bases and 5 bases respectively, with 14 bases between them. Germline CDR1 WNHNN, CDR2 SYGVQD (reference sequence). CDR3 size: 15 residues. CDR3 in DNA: TGCGCCAGCAGTGACCCACAACCCCGGGATCAGCCCCAGCATTTT. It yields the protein CASSDPQPRDQPQHF.

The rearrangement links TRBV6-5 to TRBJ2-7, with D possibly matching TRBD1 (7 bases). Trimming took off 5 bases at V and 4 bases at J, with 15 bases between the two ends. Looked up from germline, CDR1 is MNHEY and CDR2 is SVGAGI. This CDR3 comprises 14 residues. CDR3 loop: CASSPRDSGYEQYF. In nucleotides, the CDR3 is TGTGCCAGCAGTCCGCGGGACAGTGGGTACGAGCAGTACTTC.

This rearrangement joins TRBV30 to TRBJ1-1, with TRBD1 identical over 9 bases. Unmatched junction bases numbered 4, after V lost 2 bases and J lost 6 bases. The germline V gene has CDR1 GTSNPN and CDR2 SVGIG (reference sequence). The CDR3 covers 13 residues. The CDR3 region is CAWSRTGDAEAFF. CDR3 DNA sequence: TGTGCCTGGAGTAGGACAGGGGACGCTGAAGCTTTCTTT.

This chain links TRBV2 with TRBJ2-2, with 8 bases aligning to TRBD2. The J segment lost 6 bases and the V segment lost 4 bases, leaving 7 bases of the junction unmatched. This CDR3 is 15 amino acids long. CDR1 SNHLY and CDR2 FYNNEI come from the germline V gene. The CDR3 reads CASSAGRGGAGELFF. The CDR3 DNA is TGTGCCAGCAGTGCCGGACGGGGGGGGGCCGGGGAGCTGTTTTTT. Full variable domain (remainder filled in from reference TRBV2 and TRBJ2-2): EPEVTQTPSHQVTQMGQEVILRCVPISNHLYFYWYRQILGQKVEFLVSFYNNEISEKSEIFDDQFSVERPDGSNFTLKIRSTKLEDSAMYFCASSAGRGGAGELFFGEGSRLTVL.

The CDR3 DNA follows: TGTGCCAGCAGCTTAGATTACTTGACAGATACGCAGTATTTT. This encodes CASSLDYLTDTQYF. The genes are TRBV11-3 and TRBJ2-3; D is unclear. The CDR3 is made up of 14 amino acids. V gave up 0 bases and J gave up 3 bases, with 7 bases separating them. The germline V gene encodes CDR1 SGHNT and CDR2 YENEEA.

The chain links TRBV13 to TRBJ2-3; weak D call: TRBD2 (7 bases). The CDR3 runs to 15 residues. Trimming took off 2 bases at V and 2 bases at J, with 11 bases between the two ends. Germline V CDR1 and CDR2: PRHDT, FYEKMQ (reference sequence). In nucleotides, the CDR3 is TGTGCCAGCAGCTTAAGGGGGGGGAACACAGATACGCAGTATTTT. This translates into CASSLRGGNTDTQYF.

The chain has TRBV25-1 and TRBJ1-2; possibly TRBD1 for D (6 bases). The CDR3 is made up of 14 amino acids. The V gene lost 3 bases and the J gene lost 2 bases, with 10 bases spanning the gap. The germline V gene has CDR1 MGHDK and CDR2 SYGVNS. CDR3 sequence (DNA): TGTGCCAGCAGTGACACGGGACAAAACTATGGCTACACCTTC. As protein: CASSDTGQNYGYTF.

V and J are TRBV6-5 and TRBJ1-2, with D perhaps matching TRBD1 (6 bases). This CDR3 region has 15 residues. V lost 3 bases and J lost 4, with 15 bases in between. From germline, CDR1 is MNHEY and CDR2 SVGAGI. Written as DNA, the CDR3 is TGTGCCAGCAGTTATTGGGCAGGGGCCGGCTATGGCTACACCTTC. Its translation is CASSYWAGAGYGYTF.

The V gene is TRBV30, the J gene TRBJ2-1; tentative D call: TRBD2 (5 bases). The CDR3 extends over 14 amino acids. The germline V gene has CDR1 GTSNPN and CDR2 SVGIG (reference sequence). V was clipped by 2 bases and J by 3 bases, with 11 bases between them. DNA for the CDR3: TGTGCCTGGAGTCCGGGCGGGTACTACAATGAGCAGTTCTTC. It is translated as CAWSPGGYYNEQFF.

The CDR3 loop is CASSYTQGNTEAFF. In DNA form, the CDR3 reads TGTGCCAGCAGTTACACACAGGGTAACACTGAAGCTTTCTTT. The chain carries TRBV6-5 and TRBJ1-1, with D perhaps matching TRBD1 (6 bases). This CDR3 comprises 14 residues. CDR1 MNHEY and CDR2 SVGAGI come from the germline V gene. V was cut by 2 bases and J by 2 bases, with 9 bases left in between.

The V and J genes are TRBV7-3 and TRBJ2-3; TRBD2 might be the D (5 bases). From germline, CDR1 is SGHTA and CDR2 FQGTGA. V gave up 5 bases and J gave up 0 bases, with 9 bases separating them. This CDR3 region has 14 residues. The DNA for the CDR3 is TGTGCCAGCAGCCTGAGCGGAAGCACAGATACGCAGTATTTT. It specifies CASSLSGSTDTQYF.

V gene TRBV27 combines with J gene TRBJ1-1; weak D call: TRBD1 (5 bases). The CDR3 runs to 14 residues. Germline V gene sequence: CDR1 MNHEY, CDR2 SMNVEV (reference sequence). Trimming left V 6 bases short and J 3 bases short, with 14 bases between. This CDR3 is CASSWVRGDTEAFF. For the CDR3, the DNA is TGTGCCAGCAGCTGGGTCCGGGGGGACACTGAAGCTTTCTTT.

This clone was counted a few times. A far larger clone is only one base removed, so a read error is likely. CDR3 sequence (DNA): TGCGCCAGCAGCTCGGACTGCCAGAGCTCTGGAAACACCATATATTTT. It encodes CASSSDCQSSGNTIYF. This chain links TRBV5-1 with TRBJ1-3, with unresolved D. CDR1 SGHRS and CDR2 YFSETQ come from the germline V gene. The CDR3 has 16 residues. Trimming stripped 3 bases from V and 0 bases from J, with 13 bases between.

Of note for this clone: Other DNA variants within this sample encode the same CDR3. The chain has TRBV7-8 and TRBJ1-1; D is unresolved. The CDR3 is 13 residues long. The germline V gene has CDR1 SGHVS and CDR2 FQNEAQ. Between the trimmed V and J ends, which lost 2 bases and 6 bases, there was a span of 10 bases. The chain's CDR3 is CASSLNSFAEAFF. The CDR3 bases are TGTGCCAGCAGCTTAAACAGTTTTGCTGAAGCTTTCTTT.

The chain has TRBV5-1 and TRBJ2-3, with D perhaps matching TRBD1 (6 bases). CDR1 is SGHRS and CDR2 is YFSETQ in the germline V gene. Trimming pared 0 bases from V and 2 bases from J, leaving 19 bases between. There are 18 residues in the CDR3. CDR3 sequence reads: CASSLEKRGFPITDTQYF. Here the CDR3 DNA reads TGCGCCAGCAGCTTGGAAAAGAGGGGGTTCCCAATCACAGATACGCAGTATTTT.

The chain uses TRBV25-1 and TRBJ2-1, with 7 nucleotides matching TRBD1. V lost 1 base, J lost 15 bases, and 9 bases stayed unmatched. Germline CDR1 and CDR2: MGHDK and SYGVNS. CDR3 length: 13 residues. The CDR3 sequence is CASSEFNNRDRFF. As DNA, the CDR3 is TGTGCCAGCAGTGAATTTAATAATCGGGACAGGTTCTTC. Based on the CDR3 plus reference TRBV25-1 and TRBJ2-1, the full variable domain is EADIYQTPRYLVIGTGKKITLECSQTMGHDKMYWYQQDPGMELHLIHYSYGVNSTEKGDLSSESTVSRIRTEHFPLTLESARPSHTSQYLCASSEFNNRDRFFGPGTRLTVL.

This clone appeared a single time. The CDR3 nucleotides read TGTGCCAGCAGTTACCTATGGCAGGGGAACTATGGCTACACCTTC. It yields the protein CASSYLWQGNYGYTF. The genes are TRBV6-6 and TRBJ1-2, with D possibly matching TRBD1 (6 bases). V dropped 2 bases and J dropped 2 bases, with 12 bases sitting between them. The CDR3 covers 15 residues. Germline V lookup: CDR1 MNHNY, CDR2 SVGAGI (reference sequence).

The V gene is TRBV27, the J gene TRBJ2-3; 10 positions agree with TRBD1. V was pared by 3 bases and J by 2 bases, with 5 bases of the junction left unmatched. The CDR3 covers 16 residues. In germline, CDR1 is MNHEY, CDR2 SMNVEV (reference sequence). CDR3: CASSLRDRGYTDTQYF. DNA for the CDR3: TGTGCCAGCAGTTTGAGGGACAGGGGATACACAGATACGCAGTATTTT.

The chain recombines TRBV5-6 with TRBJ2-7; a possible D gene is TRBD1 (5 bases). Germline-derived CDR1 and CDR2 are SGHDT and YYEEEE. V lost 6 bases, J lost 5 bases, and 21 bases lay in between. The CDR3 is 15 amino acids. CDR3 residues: CASTSLRQISNEQYF. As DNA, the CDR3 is TGTGCCAGCACCTCCCTTCGACAGATTTCCAACGAGCAGTACTTC.

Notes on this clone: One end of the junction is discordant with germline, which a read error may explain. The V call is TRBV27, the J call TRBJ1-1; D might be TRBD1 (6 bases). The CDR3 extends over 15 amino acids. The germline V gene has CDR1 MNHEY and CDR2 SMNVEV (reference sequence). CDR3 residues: CASSISGTQNTEAFF. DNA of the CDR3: TGTGCCAGCAGTATATCCGGGACACAGAACACTGAAGCTTTCTTT.

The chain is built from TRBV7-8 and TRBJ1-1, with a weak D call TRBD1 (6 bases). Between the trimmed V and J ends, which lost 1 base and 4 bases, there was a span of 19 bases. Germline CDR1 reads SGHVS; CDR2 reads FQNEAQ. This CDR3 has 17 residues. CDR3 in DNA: TGTGCCAGCAGCTTAGTGCGCAGGGGATCCCGAGGCACTGAAGCTTTCTTT. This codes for CASSLVRRGSRGTEAFF.

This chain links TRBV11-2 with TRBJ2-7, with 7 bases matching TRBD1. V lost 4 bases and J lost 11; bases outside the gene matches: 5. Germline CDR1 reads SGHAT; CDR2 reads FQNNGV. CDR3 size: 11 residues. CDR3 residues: CASSSTGREYF. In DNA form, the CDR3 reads TGTGCCAGCAGCTCGACAGGGCGAGAGTACTTC.